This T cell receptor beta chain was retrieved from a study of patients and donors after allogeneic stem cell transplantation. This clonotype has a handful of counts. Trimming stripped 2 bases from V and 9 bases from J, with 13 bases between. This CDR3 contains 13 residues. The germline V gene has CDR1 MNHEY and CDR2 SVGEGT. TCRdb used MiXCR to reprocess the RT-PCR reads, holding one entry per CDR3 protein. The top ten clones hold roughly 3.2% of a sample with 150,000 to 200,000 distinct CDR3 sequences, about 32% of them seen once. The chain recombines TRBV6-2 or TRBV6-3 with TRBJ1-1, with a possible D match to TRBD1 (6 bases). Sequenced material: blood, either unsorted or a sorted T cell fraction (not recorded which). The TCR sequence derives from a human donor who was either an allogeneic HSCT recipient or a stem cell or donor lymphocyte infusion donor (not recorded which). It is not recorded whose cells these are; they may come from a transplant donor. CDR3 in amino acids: CASSYGTSVQAFF. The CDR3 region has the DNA TGTGCCAGCAGTTACGGGACATCAGTACAAGCTTTCTTT.